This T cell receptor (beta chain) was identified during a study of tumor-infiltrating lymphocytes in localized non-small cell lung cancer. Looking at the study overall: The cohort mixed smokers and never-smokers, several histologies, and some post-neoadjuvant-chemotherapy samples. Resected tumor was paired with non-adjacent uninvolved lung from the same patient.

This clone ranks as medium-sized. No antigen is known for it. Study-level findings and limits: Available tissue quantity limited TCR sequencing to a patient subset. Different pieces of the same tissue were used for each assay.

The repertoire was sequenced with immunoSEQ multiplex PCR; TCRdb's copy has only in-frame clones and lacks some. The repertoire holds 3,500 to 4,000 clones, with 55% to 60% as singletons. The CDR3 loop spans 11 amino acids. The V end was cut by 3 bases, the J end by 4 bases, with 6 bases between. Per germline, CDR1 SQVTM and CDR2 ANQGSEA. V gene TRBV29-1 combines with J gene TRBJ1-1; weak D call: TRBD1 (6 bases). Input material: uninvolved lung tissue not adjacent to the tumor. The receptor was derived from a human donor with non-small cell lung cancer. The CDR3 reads CSVDRGTEAFF. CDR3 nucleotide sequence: TGCAGCGTTGACAGGGGCACTGAAGCTTTCTTT.